The rows below give T cell receptor beta chains drawn from one sample of a study of T cells in Graves' hyperthyroidism and ophthalmopathy. Each CDR3 protein is one row after TCRdb ran MiXCR on the multiplex PCR reads. The table shows approximately 600,000 distinct CDR3 sequences, with about a fifth occurring only once. Material for sequencing was blood. These receptors were collected from a man younger than 40 with Graves' ophthalmopathy. CDR3s include the opening cysteine and the closing phenylalanine or tryptophan. D genes are given only for firm matches. Clone size, where shown, is once, few, many, or a class for clones that have expanded.

DNA: TGTGCCAGCAGTTCCGGCCCGGGGAGCAATCAGCCCCAGCATTTT
CDR3: CASSSGPGSNQPQHF
D: .
V: TRBV2
J: TRBJ1-5
size: .

DNA: TGTGCCAGCAGTAGACAGGGGATTTCCCTGAACACTGAAGCTTTCTTT
CDR3: CASSRQGISLNTEAFF
D: TRBD1
V: TRBV27
J: TRBJ1-1
size: many

DNA: TGTGCCATCGGTGATCAGGGGCCCTACGAGCAGTACTTC
CDR3: CAIGDQGPYEQYF
D: .
V: TRBV10-3
J: TRBJ2-7
size: .

DNA: TGTGCCAGCACATTGGGGCACGGATTTTACAATGAGCAGTTCTTC
CDR3: CASTLGHGFYNEQFF
D: .
V: TRBV12-3/TRBV12-4
J: TRBJ2-1
size: .

DNA: TGTGCCAGCAGCTTAAAGACAGGGGACTATGGCTACACCTTC
CDR3: CASSLKTGDYGYTF
D: TRBD1
V: TRBV11-2
J: TRBJ1-2
size: many

DNA: TGTGCCTTTTCCGTCGGGACCCAGAGGCACTTC
CDR3: CAFSVGTQRHF
D: .
V: TRBV30
J: TRBJ2-5
size: .

DNA: TGTGCCAGCAGCTTACCCGACAGGGGCCGACCCTACGAGCAGTACTTC
CDR3: CASSLPDRGRPYEQYF
D: TRBD1
V: TRBV7-9
J: TRBJ2-7
size: few

DNA: TGTGCCAGCAGCCAAGGGAAGGTTGTGAACACTGAAGCTTTCTTT
CDR3: CASSQGKVVNTEAFF
D: .
V: TRBV3-1
J: TRBJ1-1
size: many

DNA: TGTGCCAGCAGCCGGTCGCTCGCGGGAGGTGGCGAGACCCAGTACTTC
CDR3: CASSRSLAGGGETQYF
D: TRBD2
V: TRBV3-1
J: TRBJ2-5
size: .

DNA: TGTGCCGGCAGTTTCTGGGTCCTGGAGGGGGGACGGCTAAATGAGCAGTTCTTC
CDR3: CAGSFWVLEGGRLNEQFF
D: .
V: TRBV12-3/TRBV12-4
J: TRBJ2-1
size: .

DNA: TGCGCCAGCAGCGGAGAGTCCTACGAGCAGTACTTC
CDR3: CASSGESYEQYF
D: .
V: TRBV5-1
J: TRBJ2-7
size: many

DNA: TGTGCCAGTAGTAAGAGCCACCCGGACCGCCCGTGGCAAAAACTGTTTTTT
CDR3: CASSKSHPDRPWQKLFF
D: .
V: TRBV19
J: TRBJ1-4
size: .

DNA: TGTGCCAGCAGCCAAGACAGCAACTCCTACAATGAGCAGTTCTTC
CDR3: CASSQDSNSYNEQFF
D: .
V: TRBV14
J: TRBJ2-1
size: .

DNA: TGTGCCAGCAGCCCACAGGGGCGTCAGCCCCAGCATTTT
CDR3: CASSPQGRQPQHF
D: TRBD1
V: TRBV28
J: TRBJ1-5
size: many

DNA: TGCGCCAGCAGCCAGCTATTATTTGACCTCACCAAGAACACTGAAGCTTTCTTT
CDR3: CASSQLLFDLTKNTEAFF
D: .
V: TRBV4-1
J: TRBJ1-1
size: .

DNA: TGTGCCAGCAGCTTAGCCCCGTATCTAGCGGGAAGCTACAATGAGCAGTTCTTC
CDR3: CASSLAPYLAGSYNEQFF
D: TRBD2
V: TRBV7-2
J: TRBJ2-1
size: .

DNA: TGCGCCAGCAGTGTCCCGAGACAGGGTGAGACCCAGTACTTC
CDR3: CASSVPRQGETQYF
D: TRBD1
V: TRBV10-1
J: TRBJ2-5
size: .

DNA: TGCAGCCTATCTCCGGGAGGGGTTGGGAACACTGAAGCTTTCTTT
CDR3: CSLSPGGVGNTEAFF
D: .
V: TRBV29-1
J: TRBJ1-1
size: .

DNA: TGTGCCAGCAGTTCACAGGGGGTCCCTGGAAACACCATATATTTT
CDR3: CASSSQGVPGNTIYF
D: TRBD1
V: TRBV12-3/TRBV12-4
J: TRBJ1-3
size: .

DNA: TGTGCCAGCAACAGGGCGGGCACTGAAGCTTTCTTT
CDR3: CASNRAGTEAFF
D: .
V: TRBV28
J: TRBJ1-1
size: many

DNA: TGTGCTATTTCACAGGGGCTAGGGACAGATACGCAGTATTTT
CDR3: CAISQGLGTDTQYF
D: TRBD1
V: TRBV7-2
J: TRBJ2-3
size: many

DNA: TGTGCCAGTAGTACCCCCCTAGCGGGAGGGCCCGCAGATACGCAGTATTTT
CDR3: CASSTPLAGGPADTQYF
D: TRBD2
V: TRBV19
J: TRBJ2-3
size: .

DNA: TGTGCCAGCAGTGGGCGAATATCCTCGAACACCGGGGAGCTGTTTTTT
CDR3: CASSGRISSNTGELFF
D: .
V: TRBV2
J: TRBJ2-2
size: .

DNA: TGTGCCAGCAGTGACCCCACTAGCGGGTCCTCCTACGAGCAGTACTTC
CDR3: CASSDPTSGSSYEQYF
D: TRBD2
V: TRBV2
J: TRBJ2-7
size: .

DNA: TGTGCCGGCAGCTCCCAATTGTACCAAGAGACCCAGTACTTC
CDR3: CAGSSQLYQETQYF
D: .
V: TRBV13
J: TRBJ2-5
size: .

DNA: TGTGCCAGCAGTTTCGGTCCCGAGACCCAGTACTTC
CDR3: CASSFGPETQYF
D: .
V: TRBV12-3/TRBV12-4
J: TRBJ2-5
size: many

DNA: TGTGCCAGCAGTCGCGGACTAGCGGGTGGACGGACCGACGAGCAGTACTTC
CDR3: CASSRGLAGGRTDEQYF
D: TRBD2
V: TRBV6-2/TRBV6-3
J: TRBJ2-7
size: few

DNA: TGCAGTGCTAATCCCCCCACAGGGGATTACAATGAGCAGTTCTTC
CDR3: CSANPPTGDYNEQFF
D: TRBD1
V: TRBV20-1
J: TRBJ2-1
size: few

DNA: TGTGCCAGCAGTTACCCCGAGGCAGGGGGCTTGAACACTGAAGCTTTCTTT
CDR3: CASSYPEAGGLNTEAFF
D: TRBD1
V: TRBV7-2
J: TRBJ1-1
size: few

DNA: TGTGCCAGTAGTAATCCTAGCGGGAGGGCCGGTGAGCAGTTCTTC
CDR3: CASSNPSGRAGEQFF
D: TRBD2
V: TRBV19
J: TRBJ2-1
size: once

DNA: TGTGCCAGTAGCGGCAACACGATGGGCACCGGGGAGCTGTTTTTT
CDR3: CASSGNTMGTGELFF
D: .
V: TRBV19
J: TRBJ2-2
size: many

DNA: TGTGCCAGTAGTATAGGGGAGGGGGCGATCTACGAGCAGTACTTC
CDR3: CASSIGEGAIYEQYF
D: .
V: TRBV19
J: TRBJ2-7
size: once

DNA: TGTGCCAGCAGTGGCCGACGGGGAACCTACGAGCAGTACTTC
CDR3: CASSGRRGTYEQYF
D: .
V: TRBV28
J: TRBJ2-7
size: .

DNA: TGTGCCAGCAGTGAGGTGGGACTGAAAGCTTTCTTT
CDR3: CASSEVGLKAFF
D: .
V: TRBV28
J: TRBJ1-1
size: many

DNA: TGTGCCAGCAGCAAACCGACTAGCGGGAGGCTAGGCTACGAGCAGTACTTC
CDR3: CASSKPTSGRLGYEQYF
D: TRBD2
V: TRBV6-2/TRBV6-3
J: TRBJ2-7
size: .

DNA: TGCAGCGTTGAACCTGGCTCTACCTCCTACAATGAGCAGTTCTTC
CDR3: CSVEPGSTSYNEQFF
D: .
V: TRBV29-1
J: TRBJ2-1
size: .

DNA: TGTGCCAGCAGCCAGTCACAGACTACGCAGTATTTT
CDR3: CASSQSQTTQYF
D: .
V: TRBV14
J: TRBJ2-3
size: .

DNA: TGTGCCAGCAGCTTAGCGATAGGGGGGAATGAAAAACTGTTTTTT
CDR3: CASSLAIGGNEKLFF
D: .
V: TRBV7-6
J: TRBJ1-4
size: once

DNA: TGTGCCAGCAGGTCCGGGACCAACAATGAGCAGTTCTTC
CDR3: CASRSGTNNEQFF
D: .
V: TRBV6-1
J: TRBJ2-1
size: .

DNA: TGTGCCTGGAGTGTACCAGGGCTCAATGAGCAGTTCTTC
CDR3: CAWSVPGLNEQFF
D: .
V: TRBV30
J: TRBJ2-1
size: many

DNA: TGCAGTGCTAGGGCCCTGCTGAAGGATTCACCCCTCCACTTT
CDR3: CSARALLKDSPLHF
D: .
V: TRBV20-1
J: TRBJ1-6
size: .